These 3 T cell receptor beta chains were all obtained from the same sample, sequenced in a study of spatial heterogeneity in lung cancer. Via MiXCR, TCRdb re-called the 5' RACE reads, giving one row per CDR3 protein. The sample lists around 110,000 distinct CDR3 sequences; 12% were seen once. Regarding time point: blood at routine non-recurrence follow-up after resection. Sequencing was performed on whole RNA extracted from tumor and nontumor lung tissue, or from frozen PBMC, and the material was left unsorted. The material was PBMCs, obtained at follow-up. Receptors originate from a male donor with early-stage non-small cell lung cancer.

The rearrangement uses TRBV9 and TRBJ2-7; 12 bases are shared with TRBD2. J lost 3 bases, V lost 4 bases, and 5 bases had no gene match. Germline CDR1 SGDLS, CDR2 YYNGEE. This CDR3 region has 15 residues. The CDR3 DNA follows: TGTGCCAGCAGCCCAACTAGCGGGGGGCTCTACGAGCAGTACTTC. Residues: CASSPTSGGLYEQYF.

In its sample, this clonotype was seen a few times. CDR3 in DNA: TGTGCCCGACAGACGACAGGACGTAGCACAGATACGCAGTATTTT. As protein: CARQTTGRSTDTQYF. V and J are TRBV30 and TRBJ2-3, with a tentative D call TRBD1 (6 bases). CDR3 length equals 15 residues. V was cut by 8 bases and J by 0 bases, with 18 bases left in between. CDR1 is GTSNPN and CDR2 is SVGIG in the germline V gene (reference sequence).

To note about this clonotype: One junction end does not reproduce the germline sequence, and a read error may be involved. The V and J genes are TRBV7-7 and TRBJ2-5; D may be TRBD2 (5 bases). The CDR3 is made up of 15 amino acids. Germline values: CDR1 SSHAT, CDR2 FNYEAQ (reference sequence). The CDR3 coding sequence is TGTGCTAGCAGCCCTGACTCTGACGGGAAAGAGACCCAGTACTTC. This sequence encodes CASSPDSDGKETQYF.